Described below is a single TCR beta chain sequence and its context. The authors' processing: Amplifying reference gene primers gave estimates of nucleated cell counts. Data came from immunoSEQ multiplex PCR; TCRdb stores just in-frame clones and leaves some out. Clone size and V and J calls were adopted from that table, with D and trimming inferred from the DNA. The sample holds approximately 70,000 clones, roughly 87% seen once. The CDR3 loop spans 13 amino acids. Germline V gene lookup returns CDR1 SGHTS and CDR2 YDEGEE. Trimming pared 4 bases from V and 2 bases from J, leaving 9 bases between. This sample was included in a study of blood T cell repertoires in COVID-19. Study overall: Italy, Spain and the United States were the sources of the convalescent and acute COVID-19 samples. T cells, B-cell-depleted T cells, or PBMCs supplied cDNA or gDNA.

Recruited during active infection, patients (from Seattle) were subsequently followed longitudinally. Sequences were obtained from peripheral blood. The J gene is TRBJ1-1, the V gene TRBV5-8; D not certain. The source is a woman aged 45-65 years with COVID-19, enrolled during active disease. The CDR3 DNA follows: TGTGCCAGCAGCCGACTTACTAACACTGAAGCTTTCTTT. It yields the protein CASSRLTNTEAFF.